This note documents a single TCR beta chain sequence. Its antigen is as yet unknown. Making the TCR beta libraries involved quantitative 5'-RACE with molecular barcodes. MiXCR, run by TCRdb on the 5' RACE reads, gives a single entry per CDR3 protein. The sample lists 310,000 or so distinct CDR3 sequences; around 20% were seen once. The data derive from a study of CD8 T cells in ankylosing spondylitis. Whole-study findings and limits: It appeared that ankylosing spondylitis blood was characterized by a TCR beta motif of several highly homologous variants. Within matched ankylosing spondylitis synovial fluid, disease-linked clones were reportedly significantly enriched. Certain motif variants had earlier appeared in reactive arthritis synovial fluid and blood.

V gave up 4 bases and J gave up 4 bases, with 10 bases separating them. CDR3 size: 13 residues. Germline CDR1 MNHNS, CDR2 SASEGT. This TCR derives from a male donor with ankylosing spondylitis or in good health (not recorded which). The chain carries TRBV6-1 and TRBJ1-2; D uncertain. The sequencing input was blood, either unsorted or a sorted T cell fraction (not recorded which). Written as DNA, the CDR3 is TGTGCCAGCAGTGGGCCTTTGGGCTATGGCTACACCTTC. This encodes CASSGPLGYGYTF.